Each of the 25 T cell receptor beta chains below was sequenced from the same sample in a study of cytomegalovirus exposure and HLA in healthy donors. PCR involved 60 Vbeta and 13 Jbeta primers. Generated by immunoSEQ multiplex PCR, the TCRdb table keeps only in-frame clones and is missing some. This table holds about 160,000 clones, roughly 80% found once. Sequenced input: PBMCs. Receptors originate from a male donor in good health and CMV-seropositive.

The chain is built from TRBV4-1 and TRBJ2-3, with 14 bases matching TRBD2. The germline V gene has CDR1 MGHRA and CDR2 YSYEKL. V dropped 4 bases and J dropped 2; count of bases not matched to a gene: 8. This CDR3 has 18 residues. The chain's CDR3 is CASSLFGGLAGVTDTQYF. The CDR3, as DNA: TGCGCCAGCAGCCTTTTCGGGGGACTAGCGGGAGTCACAGATACGCAGTATTTT.

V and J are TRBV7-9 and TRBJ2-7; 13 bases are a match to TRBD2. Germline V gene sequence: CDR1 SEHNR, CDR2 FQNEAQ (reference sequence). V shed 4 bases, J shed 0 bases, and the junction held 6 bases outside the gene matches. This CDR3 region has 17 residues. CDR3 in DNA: TGTGCCAGCAGCTCGGGACTAGCGGGACTGAGCTCCTACGAGCAGTACTTC. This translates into CASSSGLAGLSSYEQYF.

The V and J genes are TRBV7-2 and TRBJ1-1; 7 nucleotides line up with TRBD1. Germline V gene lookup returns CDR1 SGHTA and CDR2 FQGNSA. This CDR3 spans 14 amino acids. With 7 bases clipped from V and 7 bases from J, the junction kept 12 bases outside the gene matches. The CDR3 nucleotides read TGTGCCAGCATCCTTGTGACAGGGCCCAATGAAGCTTTCTTT. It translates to CASILVTGPNEAFF.

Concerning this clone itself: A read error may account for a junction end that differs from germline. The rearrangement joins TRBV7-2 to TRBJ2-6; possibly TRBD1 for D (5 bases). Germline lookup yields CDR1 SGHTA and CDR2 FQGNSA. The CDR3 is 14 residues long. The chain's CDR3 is CASSTRSGANGLTF. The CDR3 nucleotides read TGTGCCAGCAGCACACGCTCTGGGGCCAACGGCCTGACTTTC.

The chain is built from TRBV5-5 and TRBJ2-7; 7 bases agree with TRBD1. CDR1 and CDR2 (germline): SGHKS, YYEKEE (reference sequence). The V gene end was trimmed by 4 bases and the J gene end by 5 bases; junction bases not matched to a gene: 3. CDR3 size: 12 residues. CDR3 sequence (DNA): TGTGCCAGCAGCCCAACAGGGGACGAGCAGTACTTC. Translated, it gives CASSPTGDEQYF.

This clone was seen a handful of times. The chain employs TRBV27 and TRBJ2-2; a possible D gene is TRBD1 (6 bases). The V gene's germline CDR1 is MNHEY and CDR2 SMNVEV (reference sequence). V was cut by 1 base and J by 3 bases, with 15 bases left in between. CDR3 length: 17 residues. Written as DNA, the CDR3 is TGTGCCAGCAGTTTATTCCTTCAGGGGTACGACACCGGGGAGCTGTTTTTT. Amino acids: CASSLFLQGYDTGELFF.

As DNA, the CDR3 is TGTGCCAGTAGCGACAGCCCGAAAACTGAAGCTTTCTTT. The encoded protein is CASSDSPKTEAFF. V usage is TRBV19 and J usage is TRBJ1-1; TRBD1 might be the D (5 bases). The CDR3 covers 13 residues. Between the trimmed V and J ends, which lost 6 bases and 5 bases, there was a span of 13 bases. Looked up from germline, CDR1 is LNHDA and CDR2 is SQIVND (reference sequence).

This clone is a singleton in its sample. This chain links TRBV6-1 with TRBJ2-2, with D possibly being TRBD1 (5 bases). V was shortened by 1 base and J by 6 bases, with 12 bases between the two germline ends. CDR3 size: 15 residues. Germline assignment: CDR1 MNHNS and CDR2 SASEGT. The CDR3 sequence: CASSEVRGRSGELFF. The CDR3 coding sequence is TGTGCCAGCAGTGAAGTTAGGGGTCGATCCGGGGAGCTGTTTTTT.

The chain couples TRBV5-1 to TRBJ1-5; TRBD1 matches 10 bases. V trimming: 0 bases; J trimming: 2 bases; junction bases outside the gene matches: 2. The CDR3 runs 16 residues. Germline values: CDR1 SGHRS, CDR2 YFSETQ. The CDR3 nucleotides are TGCGCCAGCAGCTTGGGGGACAGGGGCGGCAATCAGCCCCAGCATTTT. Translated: CASSLGDRGGNQPQHF.

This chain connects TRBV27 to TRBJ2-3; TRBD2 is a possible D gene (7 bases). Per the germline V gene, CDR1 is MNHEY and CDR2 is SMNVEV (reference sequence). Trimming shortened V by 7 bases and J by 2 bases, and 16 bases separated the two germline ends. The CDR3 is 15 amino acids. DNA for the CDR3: TGTGCCAGCACCCTCTGGGGGGGCAACACAGATACGCAGTATTTT. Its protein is CASTLWGGNTDTQYF.

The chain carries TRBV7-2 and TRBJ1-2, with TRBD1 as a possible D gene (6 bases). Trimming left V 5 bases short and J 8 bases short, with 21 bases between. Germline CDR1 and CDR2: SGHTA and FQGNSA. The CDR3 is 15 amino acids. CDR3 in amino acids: CASSDPRPTGLGYTF. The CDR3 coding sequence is TGTGCCAGCAGCGACCCCCGTCCCACAGGGCTAGGCTACACCTTC.

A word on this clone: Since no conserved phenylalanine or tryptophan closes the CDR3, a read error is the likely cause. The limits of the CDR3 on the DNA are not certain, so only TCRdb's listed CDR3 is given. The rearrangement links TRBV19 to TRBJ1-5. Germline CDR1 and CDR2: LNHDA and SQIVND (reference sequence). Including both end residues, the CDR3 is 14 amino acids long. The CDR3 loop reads CASSPHGTEGKSAL.

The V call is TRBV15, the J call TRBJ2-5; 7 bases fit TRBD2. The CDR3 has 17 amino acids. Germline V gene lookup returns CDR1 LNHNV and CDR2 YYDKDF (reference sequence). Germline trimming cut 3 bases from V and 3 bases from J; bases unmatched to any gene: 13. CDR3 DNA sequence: TGTGCCACCAGCAGGGGGGAGGGGAGGCCGGCGGAAGAGACCCAGTACTTC. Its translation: CATSRGEGRPAEETQYF.

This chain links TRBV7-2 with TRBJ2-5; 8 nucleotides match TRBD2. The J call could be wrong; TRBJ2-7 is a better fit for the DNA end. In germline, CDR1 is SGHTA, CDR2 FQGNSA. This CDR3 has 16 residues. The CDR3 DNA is TGTGCCAGCAGCCTTCGGGGTAGCGGGGCGAACTACGAGCAGTACTTC. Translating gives CASSLRGSGANYEQYF.

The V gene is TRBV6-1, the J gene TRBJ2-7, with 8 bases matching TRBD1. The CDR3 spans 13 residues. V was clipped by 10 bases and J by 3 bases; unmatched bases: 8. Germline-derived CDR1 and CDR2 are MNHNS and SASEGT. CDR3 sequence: CATATGANYEQYF. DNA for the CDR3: TGTGCCACTGCGACAGGGGCAAACTACGAGCAGTACTTC.

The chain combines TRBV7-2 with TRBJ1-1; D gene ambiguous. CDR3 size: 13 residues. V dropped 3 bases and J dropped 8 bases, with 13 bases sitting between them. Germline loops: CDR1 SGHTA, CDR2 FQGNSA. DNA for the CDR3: TGTGCCAGCAGCTTGAAATCGGGTAGGGAAGCTTTCTTT. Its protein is CASSLKSGREAFF.

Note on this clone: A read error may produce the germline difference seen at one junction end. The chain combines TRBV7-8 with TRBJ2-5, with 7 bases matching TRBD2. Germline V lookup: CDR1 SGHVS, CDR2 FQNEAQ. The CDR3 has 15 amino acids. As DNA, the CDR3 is TGTGCCAGCAGCTTAGCTCGACTAGCCCAAGAAACCCAGTACTTC. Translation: CASSLARLAQETQYF.

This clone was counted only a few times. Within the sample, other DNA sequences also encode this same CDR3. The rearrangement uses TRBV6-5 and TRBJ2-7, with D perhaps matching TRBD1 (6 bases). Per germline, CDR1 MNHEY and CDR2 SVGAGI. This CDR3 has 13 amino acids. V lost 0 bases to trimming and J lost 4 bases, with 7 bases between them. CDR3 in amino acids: CASSYSTGYEQYF. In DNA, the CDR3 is TGTGCCAGCAGTTACTCCACAGGGTACGAGCAGTACTTC.

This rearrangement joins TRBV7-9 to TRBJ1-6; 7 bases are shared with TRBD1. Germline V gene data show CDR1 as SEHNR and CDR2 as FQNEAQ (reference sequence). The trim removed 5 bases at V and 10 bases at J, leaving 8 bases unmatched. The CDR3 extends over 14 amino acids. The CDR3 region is CASSNGQVNSPLHF. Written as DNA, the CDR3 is TGTGCCAGCAGCAACGGACAGGTGAACTCACCCCTCCACTTT.

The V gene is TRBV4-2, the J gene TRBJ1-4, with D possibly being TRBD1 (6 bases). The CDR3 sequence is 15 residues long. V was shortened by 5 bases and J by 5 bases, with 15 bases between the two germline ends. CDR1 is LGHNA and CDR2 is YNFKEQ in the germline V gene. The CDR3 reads CASSYPGQGNEKLFF. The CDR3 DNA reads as TGTGCCAGCAGCTACCCGGGCCAGGGGAATGAAAAACTGTTTTTT.

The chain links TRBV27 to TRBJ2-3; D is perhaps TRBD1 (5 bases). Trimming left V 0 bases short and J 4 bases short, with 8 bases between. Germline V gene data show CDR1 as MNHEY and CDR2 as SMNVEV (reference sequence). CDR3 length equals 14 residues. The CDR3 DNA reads TGTGCCAGCAGTTTATCGGCAGGGCCAGATACGCAGTATTTT. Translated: CASSLSAGPDTQYF.

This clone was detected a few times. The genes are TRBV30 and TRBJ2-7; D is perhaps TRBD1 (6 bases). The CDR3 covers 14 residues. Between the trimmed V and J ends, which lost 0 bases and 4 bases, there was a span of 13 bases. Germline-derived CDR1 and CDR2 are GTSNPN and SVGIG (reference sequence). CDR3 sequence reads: CAWSVNSGVYEQYF. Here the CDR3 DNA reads TGTGCCTGGAGTGTCAACTCAGGGGTGTACGAGCAGTACTTC.

In DNA, the CDR3 is TGTGCCAGCACAAAGGGACAGCCGCGGACTGAAGCTTTCTTT. This translates into CASTKGQPRTEAFF. This chain uses TRBV2 with TRBJ1-1; 7 nucleotides match TRBD1. The junction had 10 bases not matched to a gene; V was cut back by 7 bases and J by 5 bases. The CDR3 sequence is 14 residues long. Germline CDR1 reads SNHLY; CDR2 reads FYNNEI.

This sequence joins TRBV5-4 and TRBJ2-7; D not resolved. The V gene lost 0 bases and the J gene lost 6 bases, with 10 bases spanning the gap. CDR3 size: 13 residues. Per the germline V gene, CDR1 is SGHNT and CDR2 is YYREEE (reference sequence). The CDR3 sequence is CASSLEPSGEQYF. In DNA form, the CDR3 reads TGTGCCAGCAGCTTGGAACCTAGTGGCGAGCAGTACTTC.

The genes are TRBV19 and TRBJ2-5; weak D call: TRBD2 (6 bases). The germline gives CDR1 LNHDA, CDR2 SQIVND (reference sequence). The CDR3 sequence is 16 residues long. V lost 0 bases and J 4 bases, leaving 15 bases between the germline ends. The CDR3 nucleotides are TGTGCCAGTAGTATAGAGGCGGGAAGGTTTAGAGAGACCCAGTACTTC. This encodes CASSIEAGRFRETQYF.